Described below is a single T cell receptor (beta chain) sequence and its context. Its antigen is still unknown. This sample was taken from a study of immune heterogeneity within non-small cell lung tumors. The study's findings and limits: The study found that local T-cell clonality correlated moderately but significantly with local tumor mutational burden (R roughly 0.35).

TCR beta CDR3 amplification used multiplex PCR with 32 V and 13 J primers. TCRdb used MiXCR to reprocess the multiplex PCR reads, holding one entry per CDR3 protein. The table shows tens of thousands of distinct CDR3 sequences, with less than 35% occurring only once. Bulk tumor genomic DNA was the template, and each sample received roughly 590 ng. Biopsies that were spaced far apart were taken, several per primary tumor, during surgery. Curative surgery was performed on patients who had untreated, newly diagnosed non-small cell lung cancer. Donor patients had newly diagnosed non-small cell lung cancer and were having surgery with curative intent. The receptor was derived from a man aged 40-55 years with non-small cell lung cancer. The sequencing sample was made of lung tumor tissue.

This CDR3 is CASSGNGIEAFF. DNA of the CDR3: TGTGCCAGCAGCGGTAACGGGATTGAAGCTTTCTTT. The genes are TRBV5-6 and TRBJ1-1; D gene uncertain. The germline gives CDR1 SGHDT, CDR2 YYEEEE. The CDR3 contains 12 residues. V was clipped by 4 bases and J by 7 bases, with 11 bases between them.